Below, 18 T cell receptor beta chains from the same sample are listed, as sequenced in a study of T cell changes during pregnancy in multiple sclerosis. Assay used: immunoSEQ multiplex PCR; TCRdb lists only in-frame clones, some missing. The data hold approximately 70,000 clones, with more than 85% observed a single time. The sample consisted of peripheral blood, taken in the first trimester of pregnancy. The receptors were sampled from a female donor in good health, enrolled as a control in a pregnancy study.

The chain combines TRBV7-9 with TRBJ2-1, with TRBD1 identical over 9 bases. The CDR3 totals 14 residues. The ends lost 5 bases at V and 6 bases at J; junction bases unmatched: 5. CDR1 and CDR2 (germline): SEHNR, FQNEAQ (reference sequence). The CDR3 spells CASSRDRALNEQFF. The CDR3 nucleotides read TGTGCCAGCAGCCGGGACAGGGCCCTCAATGAGCAGTTCTTC.

This chain joins TRBV7-6 and TRBJ2-7; TRBD2 matches at 10 bases. CDR3 size: 16 residues. V dropped 5 bases and J dropped 2; count of bases not matched to a gene: 9. Per germline, CDR1 SGHVS and CDR2 FNYEAQ. This chain's CDR3 is CASSHTLAGGPYEQYF. CDR3 in DNA: TGTGCCAGCAGCCATACTTTAGCGGGAGGCCCCTACGAGCAGTACTTC.

This clone appeared a single time. This chain links TRBV7-9 with TRBJ2-5; D is perhaps TRBD2 (6 bases). Per the germline V gene, CDR1 is SEHNR and CDR2 is FQNEAQ (reference sequence). This CDR3 is 16 amino acids long. V was shortened by 3 bases and J by 1 base, with 15 bases between the two germline ends. CDR3 bases: TGTGCCAGCAGCTTCCGCGGGGCCAGGGCCCAAGAGACCCAGTACTTC. Translated: CASSFRGARAQETQYF.

V is TRBV6-5 and J is TRBJ1-5; the D gene is possibly TRBD1 (6 bases). CDR1 is MNHEY and CDR2 is SVGAGI in the germline V gene. The CDR3 totals 12 residues. The V end was cut by 6 bases, the J end by 9 bases, with 12 bases between. The CDR3 sequence is CASRGEQGPQHF. CDR3 sequence (DNA): TGTGCCAGCAGGGGCGAACAGGGGCCCCAGCATTTT.

V and J are TRBV7-9 and TRBJ2-1, with D maybe TRBD1 (6 bases). CDR3 length: 14 amino acids. Trimming left V 8 bases short and J 7 bases short, with 18 bases between. CDR1 is SEHNR and CDR2 is FQNEAQ in the germline V gene (reference sequence). The CDR3 DNA follows: TGTGCCAGCGCAGACAGGCGAAACGGGAATGAGCAGTTCTTC. Its protein is CASADRRNGNEQFF.

This clone was found once. J is TRBJ2-7 and V is TRBV4-1, with TRBD1 matching 7 bases. Germline V gene sequence: CDR1 MGHRA, CDR2 YSYEKL. The CDR3 is 17 amino acids. The junction had 8 bases not matched to a gene; V was cut back by 0 bases and J by 0 bases. The CDR3 spells CASSQDHASGGSYEQYF. The CDR3 nucleotides are TGCGCCAGCAGCCAAGATCACGCATCAGGGGGCTCCTACGAGCAGTACTTC.

This chain connects TRBV20-1 to TRBJ1-1; no reliable D call. Between the trimmed V and J ends, which lost 3 bases and 7 bases, there was a span of 9 bases. CDR3 length: 11 amino acids. Germline CDR1 and CDR2: DFQATT and SNEGSKA (reference sequence). CDR3 amino acids: CSARFLGEAFF. The CDR3 coding sequence is TGCAGTGCTAGGTTCCTAGGTGAAGCTTTCTTT.

The genes are TRBV5-5 and TRBJ2-3; TRBD1 is a possible D gene (7 bases). V was shortened by 4 bases and J by 0 bases, with 18 bases between the two germline ends. In germline, CDR1 is SGHKS, CDR2 YYEKEE (reference sequence). This CDR3 is 17 amino acids long. As DNA, the CDR3 is TGTGCCAGCAGCGGCGGGGACAGTTCGACGAGCACAGATACGCAGTATTTT. This sequence encodes CASSGGDSSTSTDTQYF. Combining the CDR3 with reference TRBV5-5 and TRBJ2-3 gives the whole variable domain DAGVTQSPTHLIKTRGQQVTLRCSPISGHKSVSWYQQVLGQGPQFIFQYYEKEERGRGNFPDRFSARQFPNYSSELNVNALLLGDSALYLCASSGGDSSTSTDTQYFGPGTRLTVL.

Written as DNA, the CDR3 is TGCGCCAGCAGCGTCGGTAATGAGCAGTTCTTC. This gives the protein CASSVGNEQFF. V is TRBV5-1 and J is TRBJ2-1, with D unresolved. Deletions cut 4 bases from V and 7 bases from J, with 6 bases between. Germline V gene lookup returns CDR1 SGHRS and CDR2 YFSETQ. This CDR3 region has 11 residues.

This clone has a single count. The V gene is TRBV11-3, the J gene TRBJ2-3; tentatively, D is TRBD2 (6 bases). The CDR3 runs 17 residues. Germline assignment: CDR1 SGHNT and CDR2 YENEEA. Trimming took off 5 bases at V and 5 bases at J, with 23 bases between the two ends. CDR3 sequence (DNA): TGTGCCAGCAGCCCCCATTCGCCGAGTGGGGGGATAGATACGCAGTATTTT. It codes for CASSPHSPSGGIDTQYF. Full variable domain (remainder filled in from reference TRBV11-3 and TRBJ2-3): EAGVVQSPRYKIIEKKQPVAFWCNPISGHNTLYWYLQNLGQGPELLIRYENEEAVDDSQLPKDRFSAERLKGVDSTLKIQPAELGDSAVYLCASSPHSPSGGIDTQYFGPGTRLTVL.

The chain is built from TRBV16 and TRBJ2-7, with a tentative D call TRBD2 (6 bases). The CDR3 spans 14 residues. CDR1 KGHSY and CDR2 FQNENV come from the germline V gene. V was cut by 0 bases and J by 2 bases, with 8 bases left in between. CDR3 nucleotide sequence: TGTGCCAGCAGCCAATCTAGCGGACCCTACGAGCAGTACTTC. Its translation: CASSQSSGPYEQYF.

The chain uses TRBV14 and TRBJ2-3; 12 bases agree with TRBD2. CDR1 SGHDN and CDR2 FVKESK come from the germline V gene. Trimming at V came to 1 base and at J to 0 bases, leaving 11 bases not matched to a gene. The CDR3 consists of 20 residues. The CDR3, as DNA: TGTGCCAGCAGCCAAGTTACTAGCGGGAGGTCAGCCTCTAGCACAGATACGCAGTATTTT. As protein: CASSQVTSGRSASSTDTQYF.

The rearrangement links TRBV2 to TRBJ2-1, with D uncertain. Germline assignment: CDR1 SNHLY and CDR2 FYNNEI. Trimming took 8 bases from V and 2 from J, leaving 4 bases between them. This CDR3 has 11 amino acids. CDR3 sequence (DNA): TGTGCCAGCGGCCCCTACAATGAGCAGTTCTTC. This codes for CASGPYNEQFF.

The chain couples TRBV2 to TRBJ1-2; tentatively, D is TRBD1 (5 bases). The CDR3 loop spans 14 amino acids. The V gene's germline CDR1 is SNHLY and CDR2 FYNNEI. The germline V and J ends were trimmed by 2 bases and 7 bases, with 14 bases remaining between them. The CDR3 reads CASSEIGGRSGYTF. For the CDR3, the DNA is TGTGCCAGCAGTGAAATCGGGGGGAGGAGTGGCTACACCTTC.

This clone appeared once. The chain joins TRBV27 to TRBJ2-7, with 7 bases fitting TRBD2. This CDR3 has 11 amino acids. The junction had 5 bases not matched to a gene; V was cut back by 6 bases and J by 9 bases. Germline lookup yields CDR1 MNHEY and CDR2 SMNVEV (reference sequence). The CDR3 nucleotides are TGTGCCAGCAGCCTGGGGGGGTCGCAGTACTTC. Translation gives CASSLGGSQYF.

J is TRBJ2-5 and V is TRBV5-1; 10 positions agree with TRBD2. After removal of 4 bases from V and 5 bases from J, the junction contained 5 bases not matched to a gene. CDR3 length: 14 amino acids. In germline, CDR1 is SGHRS, CDR2 YFSETQ. This CDR3 is CASSIAGGYETQYF. The CDR3 DNA is TGCGCCAGCAGCATAGCGGGAGGATATGAGACCCAGTACTTC.

V and J are TRBV6-6 and TRBJ2-5; the match to TRBD2 covers 7 bases. This CDR3 contains 16 residues. The germline CDR1 and CDR2 sequences are MNHNY and SVGAGI (reference sequence). The J segment lost 5 bases and the V segment lost 6 bases, leaving 15 bases of the junction unmatched. CDR3 nucleotides: TGTGCCAGCAGCTCCGTGGCGGGAGCAATTTTCGAGACCCAGTACTTC. Amino acid sequence: CASSSVAGAIFETQYF.

This chain uses TRBV2 with TRBJ2-7; TRBD2 matches 7 bases. The CDR3 totals 16 residues. V gave up 0 bases and J gave up 0 bases; unmatched junction bases: 5. The germline V gene has CDR1 SNHLY and CDR2 FYNNEI. CDR3 region: CASSEALADLSYEQYF. The CDR3, as DNA: TGTGCCAGCAGTGAAGCCCTAGCGGACCTCTCCTACGAGCAGTACTTC. The whole variable domain, filled in from reference TRBV2 and TRBJ2-7, reads EPEVTQTPSHQVTQMGQEVILRCVPISNHLYFYWYRQILGQKVEFLVSFYNNEISEKSEIFDDQFSVERPDGSNFTLKIRSTKLEDSAMYFCASSEALADLSYEQYFGPGTRLTVT.